This is a list of T cell receptor beta chains from one sample in a study of cytomegalovirus exposure and HLA in healthy donors. Sequencing was performed with immunoSEQ multiplex PCR; in TCRdb, only in-frame clones are kept and a portion is missing. The data show 97,000 or so clones, roughly two thirds seen once. The sample consisted of PBMCs. The receptor set was obtained from a man aged 50 to 59 in good health and CMV-seronegative. The CDR3 runs from the conserved cysteine through the conserved F or W.

J gene,V gene,CDR3 length,CDR3 protein
TRBJ2-6,TRBV28,16,CASSAGGPTGANVLTF
TRBJ2-7,TRBV28,14,CASSRGGRIYEQYF
TRBJ2-4,TRBV4-1,17,CASSQDSGGVAKNIQYF
TRBJ1-1,TRBV5-5,17,CASSPGQEWGNNTEAFF
TRBJ2-1,TRBV19,14,CASSPGHRDNEQFF
TRBJ1-5,TRBV5-5,14,CASSLDSQNQPQHF
TRBJ2-2,TRBV4-1,19,CASSHPGLAGGPDTGELFF
TRBJ2-1,TRBV9,13,CASSPPGSVEQFF
TRBJ2-3,TRBV5-1,12,CASTTNTDTQYF
TRBJ2-7,TRBV4-2,17,CASSQARQGVTPYEQYF
TRBJ1-2,TRBV4-2,15,CASSQDGGELYGYTF
TRBJ2-6,TRBV5-1,16,CASSFRTGTGANVLTF
TRBJ1-5,TRBV4-2,16,CASSQGSEQGGQPQHF
TRBJ2-3,TRBV5-1,15,CASSGQGRASDTQYF
TRBJ2-7,TRBV28,13,CASSPGGSSEQYF
TRBJ2-7,TRBV4-1,17,CASSPPGRSGASYEQYF
TRBJ1-2,TRBV28,14,CASSLPGGNYGYTF
TRBJ2-4,TRBV5-4,13,CASSPDIENIQYF
TRBJ1-4,TRBV28,18,CASSPRDRGPGAHEKLFF
TRBJ2-2,TRBV28,16,CASTSIAGVGAGELFF
TRBJ1-1,TRBV6-5,14,CASSVPGGYTEAFF
TRBJ2-1,TRBV5-4,15,CASRFRDRPNNEQFF
TRBJ2-3,TRBV4-2,14,CASSQGQGTDTRYF
TRBJ1-4,TRBV10-3,14,CAIRQGATNEKLFF
TRBJ2-1,TRBV7-2,15,CASSMRGGPYNEQLF
TRBJ1-2,TRBV7-9,15,CASSLGTGVVYGYTF
TRBJ2-7,TRBV6-5,15,CASSATGTGRSEQYF
TRBJ2-5,TRBV5-4,14,CASSVEGRQETQYF
TRBJ2-7,TRBV6-1,13,CASTSGGSYEQYF
TRBJ2-1,TRBV7-9,13,CSSSSLLDNEQFF
TRBJ2-3,TRBV28,16,CASSLSLAGSTDTQYF
TRBJ1-1,TRBV2,14,CASSERPTGTEAFF
TRBJ1-1,TRBV19,16,CASSIGGGGLYTEAFF
TRBJ2-1,TRBV15,14,CATSRRTGFDEQFF
TRBJ2-1,TRBV7-7,15,CASSLTAGGPDEQFF
TRBJ2-3,TRBV4-3,15,CASSRDRMSTDTQYF
TRBJ2-3,TRBV19,20,CASRARRTVALAAGTDTQYF